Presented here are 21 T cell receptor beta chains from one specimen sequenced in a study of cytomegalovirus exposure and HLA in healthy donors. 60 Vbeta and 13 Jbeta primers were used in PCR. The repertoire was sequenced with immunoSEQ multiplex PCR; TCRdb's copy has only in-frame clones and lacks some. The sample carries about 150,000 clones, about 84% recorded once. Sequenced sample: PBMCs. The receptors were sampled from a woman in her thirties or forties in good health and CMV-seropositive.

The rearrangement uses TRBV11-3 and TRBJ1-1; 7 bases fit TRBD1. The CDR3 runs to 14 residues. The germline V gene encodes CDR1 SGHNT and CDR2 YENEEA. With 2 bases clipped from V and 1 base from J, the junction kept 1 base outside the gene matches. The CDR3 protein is CASSLRTGNTEAFF. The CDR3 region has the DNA TGTGCCAGCAGCTTACGGACAGGGAACACTGAAGCTTTCTTT.

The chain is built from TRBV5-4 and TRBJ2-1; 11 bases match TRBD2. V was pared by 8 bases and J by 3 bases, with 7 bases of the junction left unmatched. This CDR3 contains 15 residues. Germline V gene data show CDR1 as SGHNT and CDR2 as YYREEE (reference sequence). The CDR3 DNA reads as TGTGCCAGTATCGCCGGGACTAGCGGCTACAATGAGCAGTTCTTC. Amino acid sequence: CASIAGTSGYNEQFF.

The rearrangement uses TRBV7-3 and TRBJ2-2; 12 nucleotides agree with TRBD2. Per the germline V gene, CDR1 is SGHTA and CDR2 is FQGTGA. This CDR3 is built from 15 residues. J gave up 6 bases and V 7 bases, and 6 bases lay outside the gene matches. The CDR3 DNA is TGTGCCAGCACCCTACTAGCGGGAGGCCCCGGGGAGCTGTTTTTT. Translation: CASTLLAGGPGELFF.

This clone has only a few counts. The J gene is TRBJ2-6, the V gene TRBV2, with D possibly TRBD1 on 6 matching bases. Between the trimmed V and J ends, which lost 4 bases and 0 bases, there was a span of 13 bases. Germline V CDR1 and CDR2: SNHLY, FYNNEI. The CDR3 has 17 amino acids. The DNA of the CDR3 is TGTGCCAGCAGTGGGTCAGGGGACCACTCTGGGGCCAACGTCCTGACTTTC. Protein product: CASSGSGDHSGANVLTF.

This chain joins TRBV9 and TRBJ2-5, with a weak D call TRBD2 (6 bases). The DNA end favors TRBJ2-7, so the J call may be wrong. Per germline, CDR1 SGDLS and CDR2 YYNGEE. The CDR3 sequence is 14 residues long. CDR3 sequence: CASSLREPSYEQYF. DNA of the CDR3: TGTGCCAGCAGCCTCCGGGAGCCTTCCTACGAGCAGTACTTC.

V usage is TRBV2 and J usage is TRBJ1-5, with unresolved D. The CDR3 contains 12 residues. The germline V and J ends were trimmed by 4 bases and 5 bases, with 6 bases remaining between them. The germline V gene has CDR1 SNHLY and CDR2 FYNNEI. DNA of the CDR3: TGTGCCAGCAGTGCTCAGGATCAGCCCCAGCATTTT. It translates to CASSAQDQPQHF.

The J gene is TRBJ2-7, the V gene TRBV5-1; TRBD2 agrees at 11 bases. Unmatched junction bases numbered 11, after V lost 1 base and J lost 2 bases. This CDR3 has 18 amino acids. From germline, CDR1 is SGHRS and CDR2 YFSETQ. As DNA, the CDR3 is TGCGCCAGCAGCTTGAGCGGGGTGATAGCGGGAGGGCCCTACGAGCAGTACTTC. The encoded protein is CASSLSGVIAGGPYEQYF.

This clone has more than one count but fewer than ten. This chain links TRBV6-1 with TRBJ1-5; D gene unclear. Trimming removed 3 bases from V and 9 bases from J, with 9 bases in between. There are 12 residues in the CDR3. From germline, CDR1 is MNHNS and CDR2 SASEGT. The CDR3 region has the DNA TGTGCCAGCAGTGACAGGCAGGCGCCCCAGCATTTT. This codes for CASSDRQAPQHF.

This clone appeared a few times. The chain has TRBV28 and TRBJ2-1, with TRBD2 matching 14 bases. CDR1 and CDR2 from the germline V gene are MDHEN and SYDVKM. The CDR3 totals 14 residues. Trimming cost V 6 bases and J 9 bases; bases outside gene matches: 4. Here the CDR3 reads CASSPGLAGVEQFF. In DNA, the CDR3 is TGTGCCAGCAGCCCGGGACTAGCGGGAGTTGAGCAGTTCTTC.

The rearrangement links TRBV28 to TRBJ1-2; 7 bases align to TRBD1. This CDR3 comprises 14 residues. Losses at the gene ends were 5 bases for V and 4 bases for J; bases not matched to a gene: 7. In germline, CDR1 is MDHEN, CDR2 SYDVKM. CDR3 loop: CASSTGAAGYGYTF. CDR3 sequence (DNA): TGTGCCAGCAGTACAGGGGCGGCTGGCTATGGCTACACCTTC.

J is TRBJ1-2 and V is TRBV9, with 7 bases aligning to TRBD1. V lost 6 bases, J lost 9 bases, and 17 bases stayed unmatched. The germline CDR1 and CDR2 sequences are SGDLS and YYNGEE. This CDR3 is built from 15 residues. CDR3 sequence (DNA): TGTGCCAGCACAACATATTCGACAGGGATCATTAGCTACACCTTC. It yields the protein CASTTYSTGIISYTF.

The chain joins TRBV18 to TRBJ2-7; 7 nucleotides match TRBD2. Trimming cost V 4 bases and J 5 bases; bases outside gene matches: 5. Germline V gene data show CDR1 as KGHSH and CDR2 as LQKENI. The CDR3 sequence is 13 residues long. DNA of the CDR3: TGTGCCAGCTCACAGCGGGAAACCGACGAGCAGTACTTC. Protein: CASSQRETDEQYF.

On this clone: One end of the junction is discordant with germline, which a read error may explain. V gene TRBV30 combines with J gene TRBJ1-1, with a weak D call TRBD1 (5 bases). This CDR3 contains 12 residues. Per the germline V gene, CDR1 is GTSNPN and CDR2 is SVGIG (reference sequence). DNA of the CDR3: TGTGCCTGGACCCCCAGGGTTTCTGAAGCTCTCTTT. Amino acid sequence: CAWTPRVSEALF.

The CDR3 DNA is TGCAGCGTTGAGGGGGGACAGGGGCAAATCTTTGAGCAGTTCTTC. Protein product: CSVEGGQGQIFEQFF. The chain joins TRBV29-1 to TRBJ2-1, with 10 bases matching TRBD1. Germline values: CDR1 SQVTM, CDR2 ANQGSEA. The V and J ends lost 3 bases and 9 bases, in that order; junction bases with no gene match: 11. The CDR3 is 15 amino acids.

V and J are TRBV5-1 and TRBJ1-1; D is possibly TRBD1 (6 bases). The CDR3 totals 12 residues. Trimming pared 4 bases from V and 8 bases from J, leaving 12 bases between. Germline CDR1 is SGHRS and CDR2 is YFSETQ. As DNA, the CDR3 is TGCGCCAGCAGCCCGGGACAAGACGAAGCTTTCTTT. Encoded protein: CASSPGQDEAFF. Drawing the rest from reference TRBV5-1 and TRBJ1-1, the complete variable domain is KAGVTQTPRYLIKTRGQQVTLSCSPISGHRSVSWYQQTPGQGLQFLFEYFSETQRNKGNFPGRFSGRQFSNSRSEMNVSTLELGDSALYLCASSPGQDEAFFGQGTRLTVV.

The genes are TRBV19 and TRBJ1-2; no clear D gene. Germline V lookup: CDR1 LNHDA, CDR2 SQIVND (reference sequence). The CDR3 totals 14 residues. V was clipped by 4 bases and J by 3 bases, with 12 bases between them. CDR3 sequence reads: CASSSEGAHYGYTF. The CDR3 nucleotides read TGTGCCAGTAGTAGCGAGGGCGCACACTATGGCTACACCTTC.

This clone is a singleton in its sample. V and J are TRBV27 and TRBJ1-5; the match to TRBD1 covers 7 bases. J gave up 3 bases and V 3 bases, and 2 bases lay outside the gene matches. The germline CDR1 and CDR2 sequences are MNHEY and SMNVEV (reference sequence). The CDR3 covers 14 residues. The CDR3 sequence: CASSFTGANQPQHF. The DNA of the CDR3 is TGTGCCAGCAGTTTTACAGGGGCCAATCAGCCCCAGCATTTT.

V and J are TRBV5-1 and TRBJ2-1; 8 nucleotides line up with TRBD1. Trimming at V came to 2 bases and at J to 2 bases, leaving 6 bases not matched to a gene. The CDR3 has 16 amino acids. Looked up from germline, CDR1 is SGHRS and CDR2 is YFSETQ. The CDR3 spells CASSFTAGGPYNEQFF. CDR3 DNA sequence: TGCGCCAGCAGCTTCACAGCAGGGGGCCCCTACAATGAGCAGTTCTTC.

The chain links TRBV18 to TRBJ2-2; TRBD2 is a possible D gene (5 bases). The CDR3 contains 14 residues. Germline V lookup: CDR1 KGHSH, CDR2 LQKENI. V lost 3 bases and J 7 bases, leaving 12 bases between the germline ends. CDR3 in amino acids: CASSPLAEHGELFF. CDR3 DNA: TGTGCCAGCTCACCCCTAGCTGAACACGGGGAGCTGTTTTTT.

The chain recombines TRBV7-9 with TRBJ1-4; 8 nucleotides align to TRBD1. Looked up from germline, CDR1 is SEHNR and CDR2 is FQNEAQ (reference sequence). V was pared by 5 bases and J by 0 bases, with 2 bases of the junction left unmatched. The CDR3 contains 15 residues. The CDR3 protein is CASSPRGPTNEKLFF. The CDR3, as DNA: TGTGCCAGCAGCCCCAGGGGGCCAACTAATGAAAAACTGTTTTTT.

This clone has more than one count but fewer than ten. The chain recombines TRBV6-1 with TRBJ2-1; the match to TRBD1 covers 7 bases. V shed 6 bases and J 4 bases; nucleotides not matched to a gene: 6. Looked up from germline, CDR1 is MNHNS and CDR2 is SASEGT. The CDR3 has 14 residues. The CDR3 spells CASRKTGSYNEQFF. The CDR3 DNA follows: TGTGCCAGCAGGAAGACAGGGTCATACAATGAGCAGTTCTTC.